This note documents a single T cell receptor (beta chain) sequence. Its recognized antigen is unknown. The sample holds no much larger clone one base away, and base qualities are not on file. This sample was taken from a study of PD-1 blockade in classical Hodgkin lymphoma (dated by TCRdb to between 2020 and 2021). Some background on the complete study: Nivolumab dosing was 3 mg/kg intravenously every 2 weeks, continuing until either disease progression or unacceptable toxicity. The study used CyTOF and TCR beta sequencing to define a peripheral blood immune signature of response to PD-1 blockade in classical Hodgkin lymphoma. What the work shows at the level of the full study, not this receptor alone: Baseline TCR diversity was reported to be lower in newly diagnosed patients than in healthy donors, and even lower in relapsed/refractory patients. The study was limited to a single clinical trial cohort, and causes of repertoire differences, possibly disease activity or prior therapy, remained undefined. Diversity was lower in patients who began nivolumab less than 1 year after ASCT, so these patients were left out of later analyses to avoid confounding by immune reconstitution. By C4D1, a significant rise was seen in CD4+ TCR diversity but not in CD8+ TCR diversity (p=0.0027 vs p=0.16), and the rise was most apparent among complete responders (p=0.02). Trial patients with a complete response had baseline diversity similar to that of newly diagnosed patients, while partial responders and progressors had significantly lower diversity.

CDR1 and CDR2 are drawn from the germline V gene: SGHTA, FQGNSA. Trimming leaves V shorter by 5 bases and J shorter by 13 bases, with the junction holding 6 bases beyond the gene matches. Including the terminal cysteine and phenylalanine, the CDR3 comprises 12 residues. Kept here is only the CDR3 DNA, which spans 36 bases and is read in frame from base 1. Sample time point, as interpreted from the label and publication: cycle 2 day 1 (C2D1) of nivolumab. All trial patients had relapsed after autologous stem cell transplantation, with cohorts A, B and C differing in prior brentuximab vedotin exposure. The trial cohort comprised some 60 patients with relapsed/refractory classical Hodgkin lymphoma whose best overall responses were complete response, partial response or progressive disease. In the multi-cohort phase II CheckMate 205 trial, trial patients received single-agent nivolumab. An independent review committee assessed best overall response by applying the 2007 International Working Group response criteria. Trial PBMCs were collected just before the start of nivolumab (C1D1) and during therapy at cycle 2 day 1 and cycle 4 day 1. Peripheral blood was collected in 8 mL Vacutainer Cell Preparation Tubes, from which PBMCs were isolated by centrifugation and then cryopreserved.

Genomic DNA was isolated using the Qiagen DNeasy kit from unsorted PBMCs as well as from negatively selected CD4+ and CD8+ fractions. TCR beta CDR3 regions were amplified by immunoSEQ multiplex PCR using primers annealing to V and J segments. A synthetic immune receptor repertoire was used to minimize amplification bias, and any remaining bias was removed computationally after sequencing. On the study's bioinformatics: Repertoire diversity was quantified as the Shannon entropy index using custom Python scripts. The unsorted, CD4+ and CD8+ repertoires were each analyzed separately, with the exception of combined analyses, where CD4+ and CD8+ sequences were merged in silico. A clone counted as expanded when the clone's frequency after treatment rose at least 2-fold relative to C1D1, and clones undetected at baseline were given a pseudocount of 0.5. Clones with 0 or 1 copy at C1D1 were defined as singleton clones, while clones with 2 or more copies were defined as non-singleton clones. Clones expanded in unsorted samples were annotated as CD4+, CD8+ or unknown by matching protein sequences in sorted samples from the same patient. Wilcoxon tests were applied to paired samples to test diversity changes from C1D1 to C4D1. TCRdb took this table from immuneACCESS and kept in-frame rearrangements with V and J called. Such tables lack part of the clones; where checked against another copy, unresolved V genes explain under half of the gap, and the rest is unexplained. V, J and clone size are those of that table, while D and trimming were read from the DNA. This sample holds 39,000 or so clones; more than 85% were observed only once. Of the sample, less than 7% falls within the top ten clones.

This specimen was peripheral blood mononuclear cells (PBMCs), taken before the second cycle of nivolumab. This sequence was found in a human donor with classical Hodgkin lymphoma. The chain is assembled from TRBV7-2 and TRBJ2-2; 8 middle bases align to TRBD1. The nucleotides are TGTGCCAGCAGCCCCCGACAGGGGTGGCTGTTTTTT. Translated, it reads CASSPRQGWLFF.